This TCR beta chain was recorded in a study of T cells after yellow fever vaccination. Study-level background: SMART-Seq v4 Ultra Low Input prepared the low-cell-number fractions. Findings and caveats of the study: Peak timing came faster in the weaker secondary response, day 5 versus 15.

This clonotype has just a few counts. Its antigen is as yet unknown. V was pared by 7 bases and J by 1 base, with 9 bases of the junction left unmatched. The CDR3 extends over 16 amino acids. Template switching with 5'RACE generated the TCR cDNA and added a universal primer site and UMIs. TCRdb used MiXCR to reprocess the 5' RACE reads, holding one entry per CDR3 protein. This table holds 300,000 or so distinct CDR3 sequences, 10% to 15% found once. Here the sequenced sample was CD4+ T cells sorted from PBMCs, taken 45 days after the yellow fever booster vaccination. This receptor was identified in a man aged 25-40 years who received the YFV17D yellow fever vaccine. This chain uses TRBV12-3 or TRBV12-4 with TRBJ2-2; 7 bases line up with TRBD1. The CDR3 DNA reads as TGTGCCAGCACTCCCCGGGACAGACTGAACACCGGGGAGCTGTTTTTT. Its protein product is CASTPRDRLNTGELFF.